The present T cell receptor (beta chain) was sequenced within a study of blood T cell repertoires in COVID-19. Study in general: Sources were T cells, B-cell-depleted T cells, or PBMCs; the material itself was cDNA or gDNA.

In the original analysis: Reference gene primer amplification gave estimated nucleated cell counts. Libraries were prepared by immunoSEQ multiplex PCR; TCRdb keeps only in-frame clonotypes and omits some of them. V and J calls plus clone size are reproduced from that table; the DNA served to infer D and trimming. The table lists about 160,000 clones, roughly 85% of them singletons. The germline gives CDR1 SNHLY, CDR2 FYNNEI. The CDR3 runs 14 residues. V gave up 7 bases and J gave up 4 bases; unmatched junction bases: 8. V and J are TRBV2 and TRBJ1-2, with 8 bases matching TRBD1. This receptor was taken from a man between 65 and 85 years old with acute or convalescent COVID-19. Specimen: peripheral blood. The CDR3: CASMATGVLYGYTF. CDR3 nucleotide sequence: TGTGCCAGCATGGCGACAGGGGTTCTCTATGGCTACACCTTC.